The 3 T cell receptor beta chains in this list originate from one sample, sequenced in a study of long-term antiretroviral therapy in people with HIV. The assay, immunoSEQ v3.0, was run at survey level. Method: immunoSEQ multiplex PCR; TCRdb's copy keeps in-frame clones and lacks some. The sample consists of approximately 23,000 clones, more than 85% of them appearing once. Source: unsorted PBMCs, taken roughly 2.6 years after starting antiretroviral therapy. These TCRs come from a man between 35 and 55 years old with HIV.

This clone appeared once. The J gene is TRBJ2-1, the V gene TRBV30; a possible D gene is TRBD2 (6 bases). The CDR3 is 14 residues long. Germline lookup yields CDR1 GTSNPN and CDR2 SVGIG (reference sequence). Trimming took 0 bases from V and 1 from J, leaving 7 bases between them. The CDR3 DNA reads TGTGCCTGGAGTGTTGGAGGGTCCTACAATGAGCAGTTCTTC. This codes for CAWSVGGSYNEQFF.

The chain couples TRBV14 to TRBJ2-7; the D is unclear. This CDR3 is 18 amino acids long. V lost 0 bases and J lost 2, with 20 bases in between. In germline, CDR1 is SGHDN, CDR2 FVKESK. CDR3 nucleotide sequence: TGTGCCAGCAGCCAAGAGTCCGACAAATTTTCTTCCCCCTACGAGCAGTACTTC. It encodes CASSQESDKFSSPYEQYF. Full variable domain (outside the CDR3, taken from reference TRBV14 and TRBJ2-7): EAGVTQFPSHSVIEKGQTVTLRCDPISGHDNLYWYRRVMGKEIKFLLHFVKESKQDESGMPNNRFLAERTGGTYSTLKVQPAELEDSGVYFCASSQESDKFSSPYEQYFGPGTRLTVT.

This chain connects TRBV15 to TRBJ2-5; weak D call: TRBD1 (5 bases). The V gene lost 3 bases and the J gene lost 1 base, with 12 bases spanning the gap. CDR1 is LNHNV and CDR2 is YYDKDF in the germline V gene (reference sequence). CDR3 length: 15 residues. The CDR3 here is CATSSDDTGQETQYF. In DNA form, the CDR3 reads TGTGCCACCAGCAGTGACGACACAGGCCAAGAGACCCAGTACTTC.